The 21 T cell receptor beta chains below come from one sample, sequenced in a study of blood T cells in healthy people across ages. A sample-barcoded 5' primer and a J-beta primer mix were used in a second PCR of about 7 to 11 cycles. Each CDR3 protein gets one entry after TCRdb re-called the 5' RACE reads with MiXCR. The profile covers 980,000 or so distinct CDR3 sequences, with 48% appearing a single time and roughly an eighth taken by the ten largest. Sequencing was performed on blood. These receptors all come from a man aged 25-45 years in good health.

The rearrangement links TRBV4-1 to TRBJ2-6, with D unresolved. In germline, CDR1 is MGHRA, CDR2 YSYEKL. V lost 1 base and J lost 0, with 16 bases in between. The CDR3 totals 19 residues. In nucleotides, the CDR3 is TGCGCCAGCAGCCAAGCGGTTCCCTTCCCCGACTCTGGGGCCAACGTCCTGACTTTC. The encoded protein is CASSQAVPFPDSGANVLTF.

V is TRBV6-5 and J is TRBJ2-2; 8 bases align to TRBD1. This CDR3 has 15 residues. From germline, CDR1 is MNHEY and CDR2 SVGAGI. With 2 bases clipped from V and 6 bases from J, the junction kept 5 bases outside the gene matches. The CDR3 spells CASSYLDRVAGELFF. Here the CDR3 DNA reads TGTGCCAGCAGTTACCTGGACAGGGTGGCCGGGGAGCTGTTTTTT.

The genes are TRBV20-1 and TRBJ2-7; 7 bases are shared with TRBD1. Looked up from germline, CDR1 is DFQATT and CDR2 is SNEGSKA (reference sequence). This CDR3 is 15 amino acids long. V shed 6 bases, J shed 4 bases, and the junction held 15 bases outside the gene matches. The CDR3 loop is CSAQIPDRPPYEQYF. The DNA for the CDR3 is TGCAGTGCCCAAATCCCGGACAGGCCACCTTACGAGCAGTACTTC.

The CDR3 is CASGGQGALNTQYF. The CDR3 DNA is TGTGCCAGCGGCGGACAGGGGGCGCTGAATACGCAGTATTTT. The V call is TRBV6-1, the J call TRBJ2-3, with 11 bases identical to TRBD1. Germline V gene data show CDR1 as MNHNS and CDR2 as SASEGT. The CDR3 consists of 14 residues. V lost 8 bases and J lost 7; bases outside the gene matches: 8.

The chain carries TRBV12-3 or TRBV12-4 and TRBJ1-4; TRBD1 aligns across 9 bases. Germline trimming cut 3 bases from V and 7 bases from J; bases unmatched to any gene: 9. The CDR3 is 16 amino acids. The CDR3 DNA follows: TGTGCCAGCAGTTTCCCCCCCGGGACAGGGCCTGAAAAACTGTTTTTT. It encodes CASSFPPGTGPEKLFF.

The chain recombines TRBV12-3 or TRBV12-4 with TRBJ2-7, with 8 positions matching TRBD1. The CDR3 is 15 amino acids. V was pared by 4 bases and J by 9 bases, with 14 bases of the junction left unmatched. This chain's CDR3 is CASSSRDRSALGQYF. The CDR3, as DNA: TGTGCCAGCAGTTCCCGGGACAGGTCCGCCCTTGGGCAGTACTTC.

The chain combines TRBV5-6 with TRBJ2-1; TRBD2 matches at 10 bases. V lost 2 bases, J lost 7 bases, and 12 bases stayed unmatched. Germline V CDR1 and CDR2: SGHDT, YYEEEE. CDR3 length equals 17 residues. CDR3: CASSFRSFGTSVNEQFF. The CDR3 DNA sequence: TGTGCCAGCAGCTTCCGGAGCTTCGGGACTAGCGTGAATGAGCAGTTCTTC.

This clonotype has only a few counts. The J gene is TRBJ2-5, the V gene TRBV29-1; 10 bases line up with TRBD2. J lost 11 bases, V lost 0 bases, and 12 bases had no gene match. The CDR3 totals 15 residues. Germline CDR1 and CDR2: SQVTM and ANQGSEA. CDR3 region: CSVEDLAGAYNEQYF. The DNA for the CDR3 is TGCAGCGTTGAAGACCTAGCGGGGGCCTACAATGAGCAGTACTTC.

CDR3 nucleotides: TGTGCCAGCAGTTACGGCGGGGCCGACTATGGCTACACCTTC. Translated: CASSYGGADYGYTF. The chain employs TRBV6-2 or TRBV6-3 and TRBJ1-2; D may be TRBD1 (5 bases). This CDR3 is 14 amino acids long. Trimming took off 2 bases at V and 3 bases at J, with 10 bases between the two ends. Germline values: CDR1 MNHEY, CDR2 SVGEGT.

This clonotype was counted ten times or more. The gene calls are TRBV5-1 and TRBJ2-7, with 11 bases lining up with TRBD2. Germline V CDR1 and CDR2: SGHRS, YFSETQ. After removal of 3 bases from V and 3 bases from J, the junction contained 2 bases not matched to a gene. The CDR3 length is 14 residues. This CDR3 reads CASSSGTSGYEQYF. The DNA of the CDR3 is TGCGCCAGCAGCTCCGGGACTAGCGGCTACGAGCAGTACTTC.

A few counts support this clonotype. This chain links TRBV18 with TRBJ2-4; D gene unclear. The CDR3 is made up of 13 amino acids. Trimming cost V 10 bases and J 4 bases, with 14 bases left between them. CDR1 is KGHSH and CDR2 is LQKENI in the germline V gene. The chain's CDR3 is CATSDGAKNIQYF. Here the CDR3 DNA reads TGTGCCACCTCCGACGGAGCGAAAAACATTCAGTACTTC.

The chain carries TRBV12-3 or TRBV12-4 and TRBJ2-7, with D hard to call. The CDR3 totals 14 residues. The V end was cut by 6 bases, the J end by 4 bases, with 16 bases between. CDR3 DNA: TGTGCCAGCAGCCCCGGTTGGGTCGGGTACGAGCAGTACTTC. Translated: CASSPGWVGYEQYF.

This clonotype occurred a few times. CDR3 DNA sequence: TGTGCCAGCAGTTTCAGGGGAATCAATGAGCAGTTCTTC. As protein: CASSFRGINEQFF. V gene TRBV12-3 or TRBV12-4 combines with J gene TRBJ2-1, with D perhaps TRBD1 (6 bases). V was cut by 3 bases and J by 6 bases, with 9 bases left in between. The CDR3 contains 13 residues.

This chain connects TRBV20-1 to TRBJ2-3, with 10 bases fitting TRBD1. The junction had 8 bases not matched to a gene; V was cut back by 4 bases and J by 4 bases. The CDR3 consists of 15 residues. The germline V gene encodes CDR1 DFQATT and CDR2 SNEGSKA (reference sequence). The CDR3 DNA is TGCAGTGCTATTCCGGGACAGGGGATTGCAGATACGCAGTATTTT. It specifies CSAIPGQGIADTQYF.

V gene TRBV7-9 combines with J gene TRBJ2-1; D perhaps matches TRBD1 (6 bases). The CDR3 has 16 amino acids. V lost 5 bases and J 3 bases, leaving 17 bases between the germline ends. Looked up from germline, CDR1 is SEHNR and CDR2 is FQNEAQ (reference sequence). In DNA form, the CDR3 reads TGTGCCAGCAGCCCAGACAGGAATATGTTCTACAATGAGCAGTTCTTC. This encodes CASSPDRNMFYNEQFF.

This clonotype appeared once. One end of the junction fails to match germline, which may point to a read error. This chain connects TRBV9 to TRBJ2-1; TRBD1 might be the D (5 bases). CDR3 length equals 14 residues. CDR1 is SGDLS, CDR2 YYNGEE, per germline. DNA for the CDR3: TGTGCCAGCAGCGTAGAAACAGGTAACAATGAGCGGTTCTTC. Translation gives CASSVETGNNERFF.

This clonotype was recorded a few times. V gene TRBV27 combines with J gene TRBJ2-5, with D unresolved. The J call may be incorrect, as the DNA end agrees better with TRBJ2-7. Germline CDR1 reads MNHEY; CDR2 reads SMNVEV (reference sequence). This CDR3 region has 13 residues. The chain's CDR3 is CASSPDPPHEQYF. CDR3 sequence (DNA): TGTGCCAGCAGTCCCGATCCCCCCCACGAGCAGTACTTC.

This clonotype was counted only a few times. CDR3 in amino acids: CASSLDRVGHQYF. Here the CDR3 DNA reads TGTGCCAGCAGCCTAGACAGGGTCGGACACCAGTACTTC. The chain couples TRBV7-2 to TRBJ2-7; 7 bases agree with TRBD1. The germline V gene has CDR1 SGHTA and CDR2 FQGNSA. V dropped 5 bases and J dropped 10; count of bases not matched to a gene: 11. The CDR3 consists of 13 residues.

V is TRBV28 and J is TRBJ1-2, with 8 bases lining up with TRBD1. CDR1 MDHEN and CDR2 SYDVKM come from the germline V gene. Trimming at V came to 6 bases and at J to 5 bases, leaving 8 bases not matched to a gene. CDR3 length equals 14 residues. The CDR3 region has the DNA TGTGCCAGCAGGTTTTGGACAGGGTTTTATGGCTACACCTTC. It encodes CASRFWTGFYGYTF.

The chain links TRBV6-5 to TRBJ2-7; tentatively, D is TRBD2 (5 bases). The germline V gene encodes CDR1 MNHEY and CDR2 SVGAGI. V lost 0 bases and J lost 2, with 11 bases in between. This CDR3 comprises 15 residues. The CDR3 nucleotides are TGTGCCAGCAGTTACTCGAACGCGGGTACCTACGAGCAGTACTTC. Residues: CASSYSNAGTYEQYF.

The rearrangement joins TRBV29-1 to TRBJ1-1, with D unresolved. The V gene lost 7 bases and the J gene lost 11 bases, with 17 bases spanning the gap. The CDR3 runs 11 residues. Germline-derived CDR1 and CDR2 are SQVTM and ANQGSEA. CDR3 coding DNA: TGCAGCGGTCTGAAAATAGGATCCGCTTTCTTT. Translation: CSGLKIGSAFF.